The 7 T cell receptor beta chains reported below all come from one sample, sequenced in a study of T cells in localized non-small cell lung cancer. Only in-frame clones appear in the TCRdb table, and some are missing; sequencing was by immunoSEQ multiplex PCR. In the table there are tens of thousands of clones, approximately 90% of which are singletons. This specimen was peripheral blood, taken before any cancer treatment. Receptor source: a woman aged 40-69 years with stage I squamous cell lung carcinoma.

The rearrangement links TRBV4-2 to TRBJ1-3; D unclear. Germline CDR1 LGHNA, CDR2 YNFKEQ. V dropped 2 bases and J dropped 0 bases, with 11 bases sitting between them. This CDR3 region has 16 residues. CDR3 residues: CASSQSSLLSGNTIYF. The DNA for the CDR3 is TGTGCCAGCAGCCAATCCTCACTCCTCTCTGGAAACACCATATATTTT.

The genes are TRBV28 and TRBJ1-6; D is undetermined. The germline V and J ends were trimmed by 3 bases and 9 bases, with 12 bases remaining between them. The CDR3 length is 14 residues. Germline-derived CDR1 and CDR2 are MDHEN and SYDVKM. CDR3 coding DNA: TGTGCCAGCAGTTTTAGCCCAAGAGGTTCACCCCTCCACTTT. Protein sequence: CASSFSPRGSPLHF.

The chain combines TRBV9 with TRBJ1-2; D gene uncertain. Germline V CDR1 and CDR2: SGDLS, YYNGEE. V lost 0 bases and J lost 2, with 5 bases in between. This CDR3 has 13 residues. CDR3 region: CASSVGLNYGYTF. CDR3 nucleotide sequence: TGTGCCAGCAGCGTAGGTTTAAACTATGGCTACACCTTC.

With respect to this clone: At the DNA level, this CDR3 is encoded by other sequences in the same sample as well. V is TRBV18 and J is TRBJ1-1; D ambiguous. V lost 2 bases and J lost 1, with 5 bases in between. Germline CDR1 reads KGHSH; CDR2 reads LQKENI. This CDR3 has 13 residues. The CDR3 loop reads CASSPNGNTEAFF. In nucleotides, the CDR3 is TGTGCCAGCTCACCAAACGGGAACACTGAAGCTTTCTTT.

This clone appeared a single time. V and J are TRBV6-5 and TRBJ1-2; D not certain. This CDR3 has 14 amino acids. From germline, CDR1 is MNHEY and CDR2 SVGAGI. Trimming left V 4 bases short and J 4 bases short, with 13 bases between. The CDR3 DNA reads as TGTGCCAGCAGTTGGACCGGAGAGGGCTATGGCTACACCTTC. It codes for CASSWTGEGYGYTF.

This clone has a handful of counts. The chain recombines TRBV10-2 with TRBJ1-1; D ambiguous. Germline V CDR1 and CDR2: WSHSY, SAAADI. Trimming removed 0 bases from V and 1 base from J, with 3 bases in between. There are 13 residues in the CDR3. The CDR3 sequence is CASSESGNTEAFF. For the CDR3, the DNA is TGCGCCAGCAGTGAGTCCGGGAACACTGAAGCTTTCTTT.

The rearrangement links TRBV2 to TRBJ1-1; a weak D match, TRBD1 (6 bases). The CDR3 is 13 residues long. Trimming stripped 5 bases from V and 2 bases from J, with 9 bases between. The germline V gene has CDR1 SNHLY and CDR2 FYNNEI. The CDR3 DNA follows: TGTGCCAGCAGTTTGGACAGCAACACTGAAGCTTTCTTT. Protein: CASSLDSNTEAFF.